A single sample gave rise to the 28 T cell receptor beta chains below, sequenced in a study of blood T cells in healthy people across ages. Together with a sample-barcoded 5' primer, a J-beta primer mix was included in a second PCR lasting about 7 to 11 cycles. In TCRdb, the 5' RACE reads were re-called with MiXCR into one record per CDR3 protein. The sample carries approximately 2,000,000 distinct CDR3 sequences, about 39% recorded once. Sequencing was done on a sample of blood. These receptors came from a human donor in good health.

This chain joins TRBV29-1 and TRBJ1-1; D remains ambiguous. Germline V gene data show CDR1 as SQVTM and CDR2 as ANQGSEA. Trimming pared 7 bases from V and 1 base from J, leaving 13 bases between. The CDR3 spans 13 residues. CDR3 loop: CSANKDENTEAFF. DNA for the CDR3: TGCAGCGCTAACAAGGATGAGAACACTGAAGCTTTCTTT.

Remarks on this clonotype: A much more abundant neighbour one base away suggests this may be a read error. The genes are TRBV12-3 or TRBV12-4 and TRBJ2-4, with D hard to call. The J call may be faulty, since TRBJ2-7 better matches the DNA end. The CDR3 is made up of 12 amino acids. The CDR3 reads CASSYQTYEQYF. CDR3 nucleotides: TGTGCCAGCAGCTACCAAACCTACGAGCAGTACTTC.

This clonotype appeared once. The chain's CDR3 is CASSEAWADTQYF. CDR3 in DNA: TGTGCCAGCAGTGAAGCCTGGGCAGATACGCAGTATTTT. The chain recombines TRBV6-1 with TRBJ2-3; D remains unclear. The V end lost 0 bases, the J end lost 4 bases, and 5 bases lay between the germline ends. Germline values: CDR1 MNHNS, CDR2 SASEGT. This CDR3 comprises 13 residues.

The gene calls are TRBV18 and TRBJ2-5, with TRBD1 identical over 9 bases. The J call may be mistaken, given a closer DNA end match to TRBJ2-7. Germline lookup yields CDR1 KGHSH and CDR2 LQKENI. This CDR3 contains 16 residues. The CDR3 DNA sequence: TGTGCCAGCTCACCCAGTTCCGGGACAGGGCTCTACGAGCAGTACTTC. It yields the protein CASSPSSGTGLYEQYF.

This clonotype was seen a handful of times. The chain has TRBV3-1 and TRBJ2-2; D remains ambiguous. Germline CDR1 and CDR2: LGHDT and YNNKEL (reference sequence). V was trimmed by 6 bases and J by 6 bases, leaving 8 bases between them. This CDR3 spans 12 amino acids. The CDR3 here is CASSPRSGELFF. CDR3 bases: TGTGCCAGCAGTCCTCGGTCCGGGGAGCTGTTTTTT.

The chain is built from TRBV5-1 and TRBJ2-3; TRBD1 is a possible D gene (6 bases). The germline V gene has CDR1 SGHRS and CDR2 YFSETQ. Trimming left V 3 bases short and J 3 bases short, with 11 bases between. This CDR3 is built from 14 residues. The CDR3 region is CASSSTQGTDTQYF. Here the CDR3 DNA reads TGCGCCAGCAGCTCTACACAGGGAACAGATACGCAGTATTTT.

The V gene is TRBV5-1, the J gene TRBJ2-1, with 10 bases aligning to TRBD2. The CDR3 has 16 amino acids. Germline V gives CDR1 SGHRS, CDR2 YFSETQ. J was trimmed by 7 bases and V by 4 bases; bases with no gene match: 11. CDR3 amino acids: CASSNGGLAGVNEQFF. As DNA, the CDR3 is TGCGCCAGCAGCAACGGAGGGCTAGCGGGGGTAAATGAGCAGTTCTTC.

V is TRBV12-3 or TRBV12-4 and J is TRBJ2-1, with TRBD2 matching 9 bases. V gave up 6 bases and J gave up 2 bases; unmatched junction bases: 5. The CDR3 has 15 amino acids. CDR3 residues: CASRNSGGAYNEQFF. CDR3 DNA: TGTGCCAGCAGGAATAGCGGGGGAGCCTACAATGAGCAGTTCTTC.

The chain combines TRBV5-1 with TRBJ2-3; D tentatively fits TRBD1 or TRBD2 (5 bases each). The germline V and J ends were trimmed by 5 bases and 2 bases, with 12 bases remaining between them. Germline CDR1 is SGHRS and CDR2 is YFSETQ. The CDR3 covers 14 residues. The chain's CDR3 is CASRFVGVTDTQYF. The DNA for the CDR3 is TGCGCCAGCAGATTTGTGGGGGTCACAGATACGCAGTATTTT.

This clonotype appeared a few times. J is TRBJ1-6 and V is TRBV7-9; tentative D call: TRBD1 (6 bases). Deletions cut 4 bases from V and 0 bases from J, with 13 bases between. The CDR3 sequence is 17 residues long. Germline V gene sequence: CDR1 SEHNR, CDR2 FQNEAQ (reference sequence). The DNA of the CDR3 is TGTGCCAGCAGCTACGACAGGTGGGGCTCCTATAATTCACCCCTCCACTTT. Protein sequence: CASSYDRWGSYNSPLHF.

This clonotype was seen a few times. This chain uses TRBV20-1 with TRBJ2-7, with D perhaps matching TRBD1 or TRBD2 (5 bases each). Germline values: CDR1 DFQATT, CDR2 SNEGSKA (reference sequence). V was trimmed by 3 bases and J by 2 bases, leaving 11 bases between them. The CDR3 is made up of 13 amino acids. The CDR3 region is CSASRGRAYEQYF. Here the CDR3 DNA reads TGCAGTGCTAGTCGGGGCCGCGCCTACGAGCAGTACTTC.

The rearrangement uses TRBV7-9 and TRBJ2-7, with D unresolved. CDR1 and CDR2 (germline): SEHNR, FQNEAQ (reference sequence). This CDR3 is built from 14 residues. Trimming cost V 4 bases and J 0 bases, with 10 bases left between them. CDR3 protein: CASSSPDHSYEQYF. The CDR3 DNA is TGTGCCAGCAGCTCGCCCGACCACTCCTACGAGCAGTACTTC.

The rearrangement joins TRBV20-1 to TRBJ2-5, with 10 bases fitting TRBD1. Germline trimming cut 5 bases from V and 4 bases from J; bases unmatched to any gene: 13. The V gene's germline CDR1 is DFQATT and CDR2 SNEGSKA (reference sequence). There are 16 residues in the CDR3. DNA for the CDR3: TGCAGTGCTCGTGAACGGGACAGGGGCGCGATAGAGACCCAGTACTTC. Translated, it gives CSARERDRGAIETQYF.

CDR3 loop: CASSLSIQGDEKLFF. For the CDR3, the DNA is TGTGCCAGCAGTTTATCGATCCAGGGGGATGAAAAACTGTTTTTT. The chain joins TRBV27 to TRBJ1-4, with 7 bases matching TRBD1. Germline CDR1 is MNHEY and CDR2 is SMNVEV (reference sequence). The V segment lost 0 bases and the J segment 6 bases; nucleotides outside the gene matches: 4. The CDR3 spans 15 residues. The full variable domain, completed using reference TRBV27 and TRBJ1-4, is EAQVTQNPRYLITVTGKKLTVTCSQNMNHEYMSWYRQDPGLGLRQIYYSMNVEVTDKGDVPEGYKVSRKEKRNFPLILESPSPNQTSLYFCASSLSIQGDEKLFFGSGTQLSVL.

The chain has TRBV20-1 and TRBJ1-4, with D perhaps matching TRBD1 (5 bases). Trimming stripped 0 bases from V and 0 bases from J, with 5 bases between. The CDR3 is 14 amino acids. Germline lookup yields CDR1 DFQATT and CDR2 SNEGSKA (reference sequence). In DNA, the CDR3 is TGCAGTGCTAGAGAACAGGCAACTAATGAAAAACTGTTTTTT. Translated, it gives CSAREQATNEKLFF.

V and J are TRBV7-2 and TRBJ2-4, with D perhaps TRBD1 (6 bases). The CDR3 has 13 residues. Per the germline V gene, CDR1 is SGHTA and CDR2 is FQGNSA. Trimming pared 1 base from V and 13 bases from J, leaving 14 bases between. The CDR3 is CASSLVSKRGQYF. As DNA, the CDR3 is TGTGCCAGCAGCTTAGTCTCGAAGAGGGGGCAGTACTTC.

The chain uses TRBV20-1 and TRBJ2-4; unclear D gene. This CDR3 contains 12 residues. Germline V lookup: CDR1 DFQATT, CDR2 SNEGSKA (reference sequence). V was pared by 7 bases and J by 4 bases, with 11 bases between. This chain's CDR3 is CSVVGRKNIQYF. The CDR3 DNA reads TGCAGTGTAGTGGGTCGTAAAAACATTCAGTACTTC.

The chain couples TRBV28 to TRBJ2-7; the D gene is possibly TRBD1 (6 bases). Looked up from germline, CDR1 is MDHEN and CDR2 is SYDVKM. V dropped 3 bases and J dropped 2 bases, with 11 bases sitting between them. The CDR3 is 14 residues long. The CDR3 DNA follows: TGTGCCAGCAGTTTCGGGACAAGCACCTACGAGCAGTACTTC. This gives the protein CASSFGTSTYEQYF.

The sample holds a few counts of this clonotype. CDR3 amino acids: CSVVKGADTEAFF. DNA for the CDR3: TGCAGCGTTGTAAAGGGGGCTGACACTGAAGCTTTCTTT. The chain links TRBV29-1 to TRBJ1-1; 7 bases are shared with TRBD1. Germline lookup yields CDR1 SQVTM and CDR2 ANQGSEA. The CDR3 consists of 13 residues. Losses at the gene ends were 4 bases for V and 3 bases for J; bases not matched to a gene: 5.

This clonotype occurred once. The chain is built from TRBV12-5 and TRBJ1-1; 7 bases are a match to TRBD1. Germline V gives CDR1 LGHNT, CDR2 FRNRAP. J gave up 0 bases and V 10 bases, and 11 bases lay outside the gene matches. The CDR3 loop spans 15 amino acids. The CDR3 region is CATQGQDYMNTEAFF. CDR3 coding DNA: TGTGCTACCCAAGGACAGGACTACATGAACACTGAAGCTTTCTTT.

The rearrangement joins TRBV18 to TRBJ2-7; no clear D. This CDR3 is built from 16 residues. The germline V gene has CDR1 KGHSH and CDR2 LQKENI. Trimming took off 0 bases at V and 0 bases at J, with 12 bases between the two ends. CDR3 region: CASSPPRGDISYEQYF. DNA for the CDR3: TGTGCCAGCTCACCACCGAGAGGCGATATCTCCTACGAGCAGTACTTC. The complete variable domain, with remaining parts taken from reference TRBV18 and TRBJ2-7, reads NAGVMQNPRHLVRRRGQEARLRCSPMKGHSHVYWYRQLPEEGLKFMVYLQKENIIDESGMPKERFSAEFPKEGPSILRIQQVVRGDSAAYFCASSPPRGDISYEQYFGPGTRLTVT.

Written as DNA, the CDR3 is TGCGCCAGCAGCCAACAAATTAGCGGGGGGGCTCTTGGAGAGCAGTTCTTC. Protein sequence: CASSQQISGGALGEQFF. This chain connects TRBV4-3 to TRBJ2-1, with 11 bases identical to TRBD2. The germline V gene has CDR1 LGHNA and CDR2 YSLEER. Trimming at V came to 2 bases and at J to 10 bases, leaving 13 bases not matched to a gene. The CDR3 runs to 17 residues.

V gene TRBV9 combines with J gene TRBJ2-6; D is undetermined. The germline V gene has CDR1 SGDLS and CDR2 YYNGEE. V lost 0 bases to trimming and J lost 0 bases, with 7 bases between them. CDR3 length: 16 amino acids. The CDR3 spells CASSVETRSGANVLTF. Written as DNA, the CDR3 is TGTGCCAGCAGCGTAGAGACACGCTCTGGGGCCAACGTCCTGACTTTC.

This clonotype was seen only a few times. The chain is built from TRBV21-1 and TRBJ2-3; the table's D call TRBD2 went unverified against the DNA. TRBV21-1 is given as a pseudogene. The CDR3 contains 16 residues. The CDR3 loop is CASSRKMRSLTDTQYF. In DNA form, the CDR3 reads TGTGCCAGCAGCAGAAAGATGAGGTCCCTCACAGATACGCAGTATTTT.

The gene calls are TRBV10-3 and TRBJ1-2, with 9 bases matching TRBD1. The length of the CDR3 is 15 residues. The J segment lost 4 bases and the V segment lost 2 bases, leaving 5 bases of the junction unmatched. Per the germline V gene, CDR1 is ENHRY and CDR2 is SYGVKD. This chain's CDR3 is CAISEGTGRLYGYTF. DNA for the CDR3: TGTGCCATCAGTGAGGGGACAGGGCGACTCTATGGCTACACCTTC.

The CDR3 region is CSVEDGPSQPQHF. The CDR3 coding sequence is TGCAGCGTTGAAGATGGACCTTCTCAGCCCCAGCATTTT. The chain recombines TRBV29-1 with TRBJ1-5, with D hard to call. The CDR3 has 13 amino acids. V lost 0 bases and J 6 bases, leaving 9 bases between the germline ends. CDR1 and CDR2 from the germline V gene are SQVTM and ANQGSEA.

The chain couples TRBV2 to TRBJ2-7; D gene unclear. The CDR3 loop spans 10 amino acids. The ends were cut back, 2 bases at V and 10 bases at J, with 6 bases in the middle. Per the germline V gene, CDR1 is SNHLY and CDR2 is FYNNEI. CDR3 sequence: CASSESFQYF. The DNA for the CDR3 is TGTGCCAGCAGTGAATCCTTTCAGTACTTC. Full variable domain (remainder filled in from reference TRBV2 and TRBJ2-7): EPEVTQTPSHQVTQMGQEVILRCVPISNHLYFYWYRQILGQKVEFLVSFYNNEISEKSEIFDDQFSVERPDGSNFTLKIRSTKLEDSAMYFCASSESFQYFGPGTRLTVT.

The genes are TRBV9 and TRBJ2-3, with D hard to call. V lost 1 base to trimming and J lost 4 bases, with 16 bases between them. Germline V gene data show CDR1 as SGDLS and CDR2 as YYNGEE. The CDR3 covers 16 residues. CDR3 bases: TGTGCCAGCAGCGTATCGGTAGGGATTTCCCCAGATACGCAGTATTTT. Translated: CASSVSVGISPDTQYF. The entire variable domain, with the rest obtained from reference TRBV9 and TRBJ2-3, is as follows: DSGVTQTPKHLITATGQRVTLRCSPRSGDLSVYWYQQSLDQGLQFLIQYYNGEERAKGNILERFSAQQFPDLHSELNLSSLELGDSALYFCASSVSVGISPDTQYFGPGTRLTVL.